Sequencing of this T cell receptor beta chain was carried out in a study of blood T cell repertoires in COVID-19. Looking at the study overall: Samples of COVID-19 (acute and convalescent) were obtained from the United States, Italy and Spain. Nucleic acid was either cDNA or gDNA, and it came from T cells, B-cell-depleted T cells, or PBMCs.

In the source study's methods: Amplification from reference gene primers served as the basis for estimated nucleated cell counts. Using immunoSEQ multiplex PCR, the repertoire was profiled, and TCRdb retains in-frame clones only, with some absent. V and J calls and clone size are copied from that table; D and trimming were computed from the DNA. Of about 410,000 clones listed, 70% to 90% were seen once; the top ten hold roughly 1.6%. Enrolment of Seattle patients took place during active infection, and they were followed longitudinally. The CDR3 contains 15 residues. Germline CDR1 is MDHEN and CDR2 is SYDVKM. The V segment lost 3 bases and the J segment 6 bases; nucleotides outside the gene matches: 9.

Input material: peripheral blood. The sequence came from a woman in her thirties or forties with COVID-19, enrolled during active disease. The chain has TRBV28 and TRBJ2-3; 7 bases match TRBD1. The CDR3 DNA follows: TGTGCCAGCAGTTTTGGAGACAGGGTTTCCGATACGCAGTATTTT. Residues: CASSFGDRVSDTQYF.